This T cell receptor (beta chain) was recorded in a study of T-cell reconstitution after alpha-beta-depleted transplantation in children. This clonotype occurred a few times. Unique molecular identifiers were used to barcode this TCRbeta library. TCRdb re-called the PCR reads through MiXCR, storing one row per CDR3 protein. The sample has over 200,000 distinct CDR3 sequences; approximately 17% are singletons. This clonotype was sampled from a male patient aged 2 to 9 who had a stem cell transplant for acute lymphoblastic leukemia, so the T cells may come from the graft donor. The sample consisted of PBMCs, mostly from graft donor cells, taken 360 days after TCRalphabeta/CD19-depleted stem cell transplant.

This CDR3 is CASSPPVLAGLTDTQYF. CDR3 coding DNA: TGTGCCAGCTCACCACCGGTGCTAGCGGGTCTTACAGATACGCAGTATTTT. The rearrangement uses TRBV18 and TRBJ2-3, with 8 bases matching TRBD2. J gave up 3 bases and V 0 bases, and 8 bases lay outside the gene matches. In germline, CDR1 is KGHSH, CDR2 LQKENI. The CDR3 runs to 17 residues.